The clone carrying this TCR beta chain was observed many times. Its matching antigen is unknown. The data are from a study of regulatory T cells in long-lasting Graves disease. Points from the study as a whole: Comparison showed that persistent patients shared more public clonotypes (about 2,600) than new patients (966).

Time point indicated: newly diagnosed GD, antithyroid drugs for less than 3 months. From RNA extracted from PBMCs, the TCR library was made. This CDR3 comprises 17 residues. Losses at the gene ends were 9 bases for V and 1 base for J; bases not matched to a gene: 10. Combining iRepertoire HTBI primers with Arm-PCR of CDR3 regions, the authors built TCR beta libraries. Each CDR3 protein gets one entry after TCRdb re-called the multiplex PCR reads with MiXCR. The repertoire consists of 350,000 to 450,000 distinct CDR3 sequences, with about 15% occurring once and the leading ten covering approximately 7.8%. This sample also belongs to another study, concerning T cells in Graves' hyperthyroidism and ophthalmopathy. As that report states: The authors deemed Graves' hyperthyroidism stable absent ophthalmopathy progression within 18 months. Most expanded thyroid clonotypes above 0.001 also appeared in blood.

Sample: peripheral blood mononuclear cells (PBMCs), taken at new diagnosis, from a patient treated with antithyroid drugs. The V and J genes are TRBV12-3 or TRBV12-4 and TRBJ2-1; 12 bases fit TRBD2. The clonotype comes from a woman aged 40-49 years with Graves disease. This chain's CDR3 is CASPPSGRAESYNEQFF. Here the CDR3 DNA reads TGTGCCAGTCCACCTAGCGGGAGGGCGGAATCCTACAATGAGCAGTTCTTC.